A single sample is the source of the 24 T cell receptor beta chains below, sequenced in a study of blood T cell repertoires in COVID-19. The repertoire was sequenced with immunoSEQ multiplex PCR; TCRdb's copy has only in-frame clones and lacks some. The sample has fewer than 350,000 clones; approximately 81% are singletons. The sample taken for sequencing was peripheral blood. The receptors stem from a woman aged 55-70 years with active or convalescent COVID-19.

This clone was counted a few times. This sample includes further DNA sequences coding for the same CDR3. This chain uses TRBV19 with TRBJ1-5, with TRBD1 as a possible D gene (5 bases). The germline V and J ends were trimmed by 2 bases and 4 bases, with 9 bases remaining between them. Per the germline V gene, CDR1 is LNHDA and CDR2 is SQIVND (reference sequence). The CDR3 has 14 residues. The CDR3 sequence: CASSITGGNQPQHF. For the CDR3, the DNA is TGTGCCAGTAGTATAACCGGGGGTAATCAGCCCCAGCATTTT.

This clone has just a few counts. CDR3 sequence reads: CASSPRTEQNSPLHF. DNA of the CDR3: TGTGCCAGCAGCCCTCGGACAGAACAAAATTCACCCCTCCACTTT. The V gene is TRBV7-8, the J gene TRBJ1-6; maybe TRBD1 (6 bases). The CDR3 has 15 residues. CDR1 is SGHVS, CDR2 FQNEAQ, per germline. Trimming shortened V by 5 bases and J by 7 bases, and 15 bases separated the two germline ends.

The chain uses TRBV5-1 and TRBJ2-3; 11 bases align to TRBD2. The germline V gene has CDR1 SGHRS and CDR2 YFSETQ. CDR3 length: 16 residues. V was pared by 2 bases and J by 3 bases, with 5 bases of the junction left unmatched. The CDR3 reads CASSLPTSGATDTQYF. CDR3 nucleotides: TGCGCCAGCAGCTTACCGACTAGCGGGGCAACAGATACGCAGTATTTT.

This sequence joins TRBV10-3 and TRBJ1-5; TRBD1 is a possible D gene (6 bases). V was trimmed by 2 bases and J by 5 bases, leaving 13 bases between them. The CDR3 consists of 15 residues. Germline-derived CDR1 and CDR2 are ENHRY and SYGVKD. CDR3 bases: TGTGCCATCAGTGAGGTAGTGACAGGCCATCAGCCCCAGCATTTT. It encodes CAISEVVTGHQPQHF.

The CDR3, as DNA: TGTGCCAGCAGCCAAAGGCGCGGACAGGGGAGCGAGCAGTACTTC. It yields the protein CASSQRRGQGSEQYF. The gene calls are TRBV3-1 (or the pseudogene TRBV3-2) and TRBJ2-7; 9 nucleotides line up with TRBD1. Per the germline V gene, CDR1 is LGHDT and CDR2 is YNNKEL (reference sequence). The V gene end was trimmed by 2 bases and the J gene end by 6 bases; junction bases not matched to a gene: 8. The CDR3 length is 15 residues.

This rearrangement joins TRBV7-3 to TRBJ1-1; D gene ambiguous. The CDR3 covers 14 residues. Germline V gene lookup returns CDR1 SGHTA and CDR2 FQGTGA. Trimming took 5 bases from V and 2 from J, leaving 12 bases between them. Written as DNA, the CDR3 is TGTGCCAGCAGCCTACGGGGTAAAAACACTGAAGCTTTCTTT. Protein product: CASSLRGKNTEAFF.

V gene TRBV7-9 combines with J gene TRBJ2-1; the D is unclear. Germline V CDR1 and CDR2: SEHNR, FQNEAQ (reference sequence). This CDR3 has 16 residues. V was trimmed by 5 bases and J by 0 bases, leaving 14 bases between them. Here the CDR3 reads CASSTPQAGSYNEQFF. The CDR3 coding sequence is TGTGCCAGCAGCACCCCTCAGGCTGGCTCCTACAATGAGCAGTTCTTC.

In its sample, this clone was seen once. This chain connects TRBV7-8 to TRBJ2-3, with 12 positions matching TRBD1. V lost 2 bases to trimming and J lost 6 bases; unmatched junction nucleotides: 6. The CDR3 extends over 16 amino acids. In germline, CDR1 is SGHVS, CDR2 FQNEAQ. The DNA of the CDR3 is TGTGCCAGCAGCTTAAGGGGACAGGGGGCCTACGATACGCAGTATTTT. Its translation: CASSLRGQGAYDTQYF.

The chain employs TRBV11-2 and TRBJ1-6; TRBD1 agrees at 7 bases. The CDR3 spans 14 residues. V dropped 5 bases and J dropped 8; count of bases not matched to a gene: 6. Germline-derived CDR1 and CDR2 are SGHAT and FQNNGV. CDR3 DNA: TGTGCCAGCAGCCTGGACAGGATAGATTCACCCCTCCACTTT. This sequence encodes CASSLDRIDSPLHF.

The chain employs TRBV19 and TRBJ1-6; TRBD1 matches 8 bases. The CDR3 spans 16 residues. Per germline, CDR1 LNHDA and CDR2 SQIVND (reference sequence). V shed 10 bases and J 4 bases; nucleotides not matched to a gene: 12. This chain's CDR3 is CATLDRANDYNSPLHF. The DNA for the CDR3 is TGTGCCACCCTGGACAGGGCCAACGATTATAATTCACCCCTCCACTTT.

The V gene is TRBV5-1, the J gene TRBJ2-1; 7 nucleotides align to TRBD1. Germline-derived CDR1 and CDR2 are SGHRS and YFSETQ. V was pared by 0 bases and J by 4 bases, with 4 bases of the junction left unmatched. The length of the CDR3 is 15 residues. CDR3 in amino acids: CASSLGDSPYNEQFF. DNA of the CDR3: TGCGCCAGCAGCTTGGGGGACAGTCCATACAATGAGCAGTTCTTC.

The rearrangement uses TRBV11-2 and TRBJ1-2; 7 bases are a match to TRBD1. CDR3 length: 13 amino acids. Germline V CDR1 and CDR2: SGHAT, FQNNGV. Unmatched junction bases numbered 3, after V lost 4 bases and J lost 4 bases. The CDR3 sequence: CASSSSGGYGYTF. Written as DNA, the CDR3 is TGTGCCAGCAGCTCTTCAGGGGGCTATGGCTACACCTTC.

This chain connects TRBV5-1 to TRBJ2-1; tentative D call: TRBD2 (5 bases). V shed 4 bases and J shed 0 bases, with 11 bases lying between them. The CDR3 covers 15 residues. The germline V gene encodes CDR1 SGHRS and CDR2 YFSETQ. The CDR3 loop is CASSLTAASYNEQFF. The CDR3 region has the DNA TGCGCCAGCAGCCTAACAGCGGCCTCCTACAATGAGCAGTTCTTC.

In its sample, this clone was seen a few times. In nucleotides, the CDR3 is TGTGCCAGCAGCTGGACTAGCGGGCACTCCTACAATGAGCAGTTCTTC. This gives the protein CASSWTSGHSYNEQFF. The chain combines TRBV5-4 with TRBJ2-1; 11 nucleotides match TRBD2. Per germline, CDR1 SGHNT and CDR2 YYREEE (reference sequence). The junction had 2 bases not matched to a gene; V was cut back by 3 bases and J by 0 bases. This CDR3 has 16 residues.

The rearrangement joins TRBV4-2 to TRBJ1-2, with D possibly matching TRBD1 (5 bases). CDR1 and CDR2 (germline): LGHNA, YNFKEQ. The CDR3 has 14 residues. Trimming pared 1 base from V and 4 bases from J, leaving 10 bases between. The CDR3 DNA follows: TGTGCCAGCAGCCAAGGACTTACAGGCTATGGCTACACCTTC. Translating gives CASSQGLTGYGYTF.

This clone has only a few counts. The chain recombines TRBV7-2 with TRBJ1-5; perhaps TRBD1 as D (5 bases). V was shortened by 7 bases and J by 9 bases, with 13 bases between the two germline ends. CDR1 is SGHTA, CDR2 FQGNSA, per germline. The CDR3 runs to 12 residues. This CDR3 is CASTLSGGPQHF. CDR3 DNA: TGTGCCAGCACTTTATCGGGGGGGCCCCAGCATTTT.

The rearrangement uses TRBV5-8 and TRBJ2-5; 11 nucleotides line up with TRBD2. Losses at the gene ends were 4 bases for V and 9 bases for J; bases not matched to a gene: 11. The germline CDR1 and CDR2 sequences are SGHTS and YDEGEE. CDR3 length: 15 residues. CDR3 bases: TGTGCCAGCAGCATCCGGACTAGCGGGTTAGGGGCCCAGTACTTC. Amino acids: CASSIRTSGLGAQYF.

The CDR3 DNA follows: TGTGCCAGCAAAGGTGGAGCGGGGAACACCGGGGAGCTGTTTTTT. Translation gives CASKGGAGNTGELFF. V and J are TRBV7-9 and TRBJ2-2, with D maybe TRBD2 (6 bases). This CDR3 contains 15 residues. Germline-derived CDR1 and CDR2 are SEHNR and FQNEAQ (reference sequence). The V gene lost 7 bases and the J gene lost 1 base, with 13 bases spanning the gap.

The chain combines TRBV19 with TRBJ2-7; TRBD1 matches at 9 bases. Germline V gene sequence: CDR1 LNHDA, CDR2 SQIVND (reference sequence). The CDR3 loop spans 16 amino acids. The ends lost 6 bases at V and 2 bases at J; junction bases unmatched: 11. The DNA of the CDR3 is TGTGCCAGTAGGAGCACAGGGGGCCGGGGCACCTACGAGCAGTACTTC. This gives the protein CASRSTGGRGTYEQYF.

The V gene is TRBV2, the J gene TRBJ1-1; possibly TRBD1 for D (5 bases). Germline V gives CDR1 SNHLY, CDR2 FYNNEI. CDR3 size: 13 residues. V was shortened by 2 bases and J by 10 bases, with 14 bases between the two germline ends. CDR3 protein: CASSESGREVAFF. DNA of the CDR3: TGTGCCAGCAGTGAATCGGGCAGGGAGGTAGCTTTCTTT.

This rearrangement joins TRBV7-6 to TRBJ2-5, with 8 nucleotides matching TRBD2. The CDR3 is 17 amino acids. Germline CDR1 reads SGHVS; CDR2 reads FNYEAQ. The V and J ends lost 5 bases and 0 bases, in that order; junction bases with no gene match: 11. The CDR3 nucleotides read TGTGCCAGCAGCCCTACTCGCGGGGGGATGTACCAAGAGACCCAGTACTTC. It is translated as CASSPTRGGMYQETQYF.

The J gene is TRBJ2-7, the V gene TRBV3-1 (or the pseudogene TRBV3-2), with TRBD2 as a possible D gene (5 bases). V gave up 3 bases and J gave up 4 bases, with 19 bases separating them. This CDR3 is built from 16 residues. Germline CDR1 and CDR2: LGHDT and YNNKEL (reference sequence). This chain's CDR3 is CASSHGNLLAAYEQYF. The CDR3 DNA follows: TGTGCCAGCAGCCATGGTAACCTGCTAGCAGCTTACGAGCAGTACTTC.

This clone came up a few times. A much larger clone lies a single base off, so this may be a read error. This chain links TRBV7-7 with TRBJ1-5, with 7 bases lining up with TRBD1. This CDR3 contains 15 residues. V lost 5 bases and J lost 2; bases outside the gene matches: 6. Germline V lookup: CDR1 SSHAT, CDR2 FNYEAQ (reference sequence). The CDR3 sequence is CASSPHRGGNQPQHF. Here the CDR3 DNA reads TGTGCCAGCAGCCCGCACAGGGGAGGCAATCAGCCCCAGCATTTT.

The chain combines TRBV12-3 or TRBV12-4 with TRBJ2-7; 9 bases are a match to TRBD1. The CDR3 runs 12 residues. Unmatched junction bases numbered 4, after V lost 5 bases and J lost 8 bases. The CDR3 DNA follows: TGTGCCAGCAGTCCCGGACAGGGGAAGCAGTACTTC. Protein: CASSPGQGKQYF.